A single sample gave rise to the 12 T cell receptor beta chains below, sequenced in a study of blood T cell repertoires in COVID-19. Only in-frame clones appear in the TCRdb table, and some are missing; sequencing was by immunoSEQ multiplex PCR. The table has 240,000 or so clones, about four fifths seen once; the top ten hold 3.4%. Material: peripheral blood. These receptors were collected from a woman aged 18-29 years with acute or convalescent COVID-19.

The V and J genes are TRBV7-2 and TRBJ2-7, with 11 nucleotides matching TRBD2. CDR1 is SGHTA, CDR2 FQGNSA, per germline. CDR3 size: 13 residues. The ends lost 2 bases at V and 6 bases at J; junction bases unmatched: 0. CDR3 sequence reads: CASSLLAGGEQYF. CDR3 in DNA: TGTGCCAGCAGCTTACTAGCGGGAGGCGAGCAGTACTTC.

The chain joins TRBV15 to TRBJ2-7; 13 nucleotides line up with TRBD2. The CDR3 is made up of 17 amino acids. Losses at the gene ends were 0 bases for V and 0 bases for J; bases not matched to a gene: 2. Looked up from germline, CDR1 is LNHNV and CDR2 is YYDKDF (reference sequence). CDR3 protein: CATSRDWTSGGSYEQYF. The CDR3 nucleotides are TGTGCCACCAGCAGAGATTGGACTAGCGGGGGCTCCTACGAGCAGTACTTC.

This clone was detected a few times. The chain is built from TRBV7-2 and TRBJ2-5, with D possibly matching TRBD1 (5 bases). Trimming removed 5 bases from V and 5 bases from J, with 18 bases in between. The CDR3 spans 15 residues. Germline V CDR1 and CDR2: SGHTA, FQGNSA. CDR3 nucleotides: TGTGCCAGCAGCCCACATAGAGCGAAGGGGGAGACCCAGTACTTC. The encoded protein is CASSPHRAKGETQYF.

V usage is TRBV27 and J usage is TRBJ2-1, with 9 bases identical to TRBD2. This CDR3 contains 18 residues. Looked up from germline, CDR1 is MNHEY and CDR2 is SMNVEV (reference sequence). J gave up 2 bases and V 3 bases, and 11 bases lay outside the gene matches. CDR3: CASSFPVSGSPPYNEQFF. The CDR3 DNA reads TGTGCCAGCAGTTTTCCCGTTAGCGGGAGTCCCCCCTACAATGAGCAGTTCTTC.

The chain carries TRBV28 and TRBJ2-6; 9 bases are a match to TRBD2. Germline V gives CDR1 MDHEN, CDR2 SYDVKM. The CDR3 runs 18 residues. V dropped 6 bases and J dropped 0; count of bases not matched to a gene: 9. The CDR3 region has the DNA TGTGCCAGCAGCCCCCCTAGGCGGGGGGGCTCTGGGGCCAACGTCCTGACTTTC. Protein sequence: CASSPPRRGGSGANVLTF.

V usage is TRBV19 and J usage is TRBJ2-7; TRBD1 agrees at 7 bases. Germline CDR1 LNHDA, CDR2 SQIVND (reference sequence). The V gene end was trimmed by 3 bases and the J gene end by 4 bases; junction bases not matched to a gene: 9. This CDR3 is 15 amino acids long. The CDR3 nucleotides are TGTGCCAGTAGTATGGACAGGCGAGAAGTGTACGAGCAGTACTTC. Translating gives CASSMDRREVYEQYF.

The rearrangement joins TRBV29-1 to TRBJ1-1; D might be TRBD1 (5 bases). Deletions cut 4 bases from V and 4 bases from J, with 10 bases between. The CDR3 loop spans 12 amino acids. The germline V gene has CDR1 SQVTM and CDR2 ANQGSEA. The CDR3 DNA reads as TGCAGCGTTGGCAGGGCCTTCACTGAAGCTTTCTTT. Protein product: CSVGRAFTEAFF.

The V gene is TRBV5-1, the J gene TRBJ2-7; TRBD2 is a possible D gene (6 bases). Germline lookup yields CDR1 SGHRS and CDR2 YFSETQ. With 0 bases removed from V and 6 bases from J, the gap between germline ends came to 10 bases. The CDR3 has 13 residues. The CDR3 loop reads CASSLGRGLEQYF. In DNA form, the CDR3 reads TGCGCCAGCAGCTTGGGGCGGGGCCTCGAGCAGTACTTC.

The chain carries TRBV19 and TRBJ2-3, with 10 bases fitting TRBD2. With V trimmed by 6 bases and J by 6 bases, 9 bases remained unmatched. Germline V gene sequence: CDR1 LNHDA, CDR2 SQIVND (reference sequence). This CDR3 is built from 15 residues. CDR3: CASSLAGVSSDTQYF. In DNA form, the CDR3 reads TGTGCCAGTAGCCTAGCGGGAGTGTCGTCGGATACGCAGTATTTT.

This rearrangement joins TRBV4-1 to TRBJ2-7; a possible D gene is TRBD2 (6 bases). The CDR3 consists of 14 residues. The germline gives CDR1 MGHRA, CDR2 YSYEKL. The V gene lost 1 base and the J gene lost 2 bases, with 9 bases spanning the gap. Written as DNA, the CDR3 is TGCGCCAGCAGCCAAGGATGGGGGGCCTACGAGCAGTACTTC. Protein sequence: CASSQGWGAYEQYF.

CDR3 region: CASSGLDAGANVLTF. CDR3 bases: TGTGCCAGCAGCGGCCTAGATGCCGGGGCCAACGTCCTGACTTTC. The J gene is TRBJ2-6, the V gene TRBV9; D ambiguous. Looked up from germline, CDR1 is SGDLS and CDR2 is YYNGEE. The CDR3 sequence is 15 residues long. Trimming took 3 bases from V and 4 from J, leaving 11 bases between them.

A few counts support this clone. CDR3 nucleotide sequence: TGTGCCAGCAGAATAGCGGGAGCCGAATTAAAGACCCAGTACTTC. This translates into CASRIAGAELKTQYF. The chain has TRBV6-5 and TRBJ2-5; 9 nucleotides line up with TRBD2. Germline V gene lookup returns CDR1 MNHEY and CDR2 SVGAGI. J lost 6 bases, V lost 6 bases, and 11 bases had no gene match. This CDR3 has 15 amino acids.